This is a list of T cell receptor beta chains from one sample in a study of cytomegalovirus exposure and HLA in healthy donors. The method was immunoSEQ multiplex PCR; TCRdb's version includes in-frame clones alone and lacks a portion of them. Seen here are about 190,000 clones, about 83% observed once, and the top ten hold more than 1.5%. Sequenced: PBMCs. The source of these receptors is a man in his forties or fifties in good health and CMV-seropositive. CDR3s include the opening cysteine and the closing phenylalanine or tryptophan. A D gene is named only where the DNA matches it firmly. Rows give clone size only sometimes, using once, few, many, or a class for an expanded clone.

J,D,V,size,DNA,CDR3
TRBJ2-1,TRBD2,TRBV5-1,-,TGCGCCAGCAGCTTCGCCCGGGCTAGCGGGAGGCCCGATGAGCAGTTCTTC,CASSFARASGRPDEQFF
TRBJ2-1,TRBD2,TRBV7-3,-,TGTGCCAGCAGCTTAGGACTAGCGGGTTACAATGAGCAGTTCTTC,CASSLGLAGYNEQFF
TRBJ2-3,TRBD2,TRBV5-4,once,TGTGCCAGCAGCAAATCTAGCGGGAGAACAGATACGCAGTATTTT,CASSKSSGRTDTQYF
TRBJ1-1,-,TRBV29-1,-,TGCAGCGTCACACAGGGATTGGACACTGAAGCTTTCTTT,CSVTQGLDTEAFF
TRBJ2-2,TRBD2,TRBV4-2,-,TGTGCCAGCAGCCAAAGACTAGCGGGAGGGCCAGGGGCCGGGGAGCTGTTTTTT,CASSQRLAGGPGAGELFF
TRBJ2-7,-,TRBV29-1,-,TGCAGCGTCGGGGGAGACTACGAGCAGTACTTC,CSVGGDYEQYF
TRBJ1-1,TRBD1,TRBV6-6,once,TGTGCCAGCAGTTGGACAGGGAACGAAGCTTTCTTT,CASSWTGNEAFF
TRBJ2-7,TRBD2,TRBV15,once,TGTGCCACCAGCAGAGATGGAGCGGGAGTCAACGAGCAGTACTTC,CATSRDGAGVNEQYF
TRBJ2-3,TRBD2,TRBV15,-,TGTGCCACCAGCAGGTTAGCGGGGCCCACAGATACGCAGTATTTT,CATSRLAGPTDTQYF
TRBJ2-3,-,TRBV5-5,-,TGTGCCAGCAGCTTCGGACTACATACGCAGTATTTT,CASSFGLHTQYF
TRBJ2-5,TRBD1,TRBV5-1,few,TGCGCCAGCAGCTTGGGAGTGGACAGGGTAGAGACCCAGTACTTC,CASSLGVDRVETQYF